This is a list of T cell receptor beta chains from one sample in a study of patients and donors after allogeneic stem cell transplantation. TCRdb used MiXCR to reprocess the RT-PCR reads, holding one entry per CDR3 protein. The data contain about 960,000 distinct CDR3 sequences, around 17% of them singletons. The sequenced material came from blood, either unsorted or a sorted T cell fraction (not recorded which). These receptors were collected from a human donor who was either an allogeneic HSCT recipient or a stem cell or donor lymphocyte infusion donor (not recorded which). It is not recorded whose cells these are; they may come from a transplant donor. CDR3s include the opening cysteine and the closing phenylalanine or tryptophan. The D gene is left open where the match is weak. Not every row has a clone size; where given, it reads once, few, many or a size class.

v_call: TRBV7-9; j_call: TRBJ2-5; d_call: NA; clone_size: NA; cdr3_nt: TGTGCCAGCAGCTTTATTGAGCGGGAGACCCAGTACTTC; cdr3_aa: CASSFIERETQYF
v_call: TRBV6-5; j_call: TRBJ1-1; d_call: TRBD1; clone_size: few; cdr3_nt: TGTGCCAGCAGTGAACAGGGGGCGGAAGCTTTCTTT; cdr3_aa: CASSEQGAEAFF
v_call: TRBV7-2; j_call: TRBJ1-3; d_call: TRBD1; clone_size: NA; cdr3_nt: TGTGCCAGCAGCTTAGGTGGGACAGGTGGAAACACCATATATTTT; cdr3_aa: CASSLGGTGGNTIYF
v_call: TRBV12-3/TRBV12-4; j_call: TRBJ2-2; d_call: NA; clone_size: NA; cdr3_nt: TGTGCCAGCACCCTCCCAGCCACCGGGGAGCTGTTTTTT; cdr3_aa: CASTLPATGELFF
v_call: TRBV12-3/TRBV12-4; j_call: TRBJ1-3; d_call: NA; clone_size: NA; cdr3_nt: TGTGCCAGCGAGGCCGGGAGCTCTGGAAACACCATATATTTT; cdr3_aa: CASEAGSSGNTIYF
v_call: TRBV5-6; j_call: TRBJ1-2; d_call: NA; clone_size: NA; cdr3_nt: TGTGCCAGCAGCTATCCGGGGACTAACTATGGCTACACCTTC; cdr3_aa: CASSYPGTNYGYTF
v_call: TRBV24-1; j_call: TRBJ2-2; d_call: NA; clone_size: few; cdr3_nt: TGTGCCACCAGTGAGCTAGGGGTTCCGGGAACCGGGGAGCTGTTTTTT; cdr3_aa: CATSELGVPGTGELFF
v_call: TRBV5-1; j_call: TRBJ2-5; d_call: NA; clone_size: NA; cdr3_nt: TGCGCCAGCAGCGTGCCTCTGGTGGGGTTCTATGAAGAGACCCAGTACTTC; cdr3_aa: CASSVPLVGFYEETQYF
v_call: TRBV20-1; j_call: TRBJ2-1; d_call: TRBD1; clone_size: NA; cdr3_nt: TGCAGTGCTCCGAATAACAGGGGATCCGACAATGAGCAGTTCTTC; cdr3_aa: CSAPNNRGSDNEQFF
v_call: TRBV29-1; j_call: TRBJ1-3; d_call: NA; clone_size: many; cdr3_nt: TGCAGCGTTACATGGAGCTCTGGAAACACCATATATTTT; cdr3_aa: CSVTWSSGNTIYF
v_call: TRBV27; j_call: TRBJ2-7; d_call: TRBD1; clone_size: NA; cdr3_nt: TGTGCCAGCAGTTTCTCCGGGACAGGGGCCTACGAGCAGTACTTC; cdr3_aa: CASSFSGTGAYEQYF
v_call: TRBV25-1; j_call: TRBJ2-3; d_call: TRBD2; clone_size: few; cdr3_nt: TGTGCCAGCAGTGAGCCAGGACTAGCCAAGCAGTATTTT; cdr3_aa: CASSEPGLAKQYF
v_call: TRBV11-2; j_call: TRBJ2-2; d_call: NA; clone_size: few; cdr3_nt: TGTGCCAGCAGCTTAGCTGTGGGGTACACCGGGGAGCTGTTTTTT; cdr3_aa: CASSLAVGYTGELFF
v_call: TRBV5-1; j_call: TRBJ2-3; d_call: TRBD2; clone_size: NA; cdr3_nt: TGCGCCAGCAGCTTGAGGATAGCGGGAGGGCTGGGAACAGATACGCAGTATTTT; cdr3_aa: CASSLRIAGGLGTDTQYF
v_call: TRBV20-1; j_call: TRBJ1-5; d_call: NA; clone_size: few; cdr3_nt: TGCAGTGCTAGAGACGGGGCGGATCAGCCCCAGCATTTT; cdr3_aa: CSARDGADQPQHF
v_call: TRBV9; j_call: TRBJ1-1; d_call: NA; clone_size: NA; cdr3_nt: TGTGCCAGCAGCGTAGAGGCAGGGACCATGAACACTGAAGCTTTCTTT; cdr3_aa: CASSVEAGTMNTEAFF
v_call: TRBV5-6; j_call: TRBJ2-1; d_call: TRBD2; clone_size: NA; cdr3_nt: TGTGCCAGCAGCTTGTTAGCGGGGAACTACAATGAGCAGTTCTTC; cdr3_aa: CASSLLAGNYNEQFF
v_call: TRBV12-3/TRBV12-4; j_call: TRBJ2-1; d_call: NA; clone_size: few; cdr3_nt: TGTGCCATTCCAGTAAACAATGAGCAGTTCTTC; cdr3_aa: CAIPVNNEQFF
v_call: TRBV19; j_call: TRBJ2-7; d_call: NA; clone_size: few; cdr3_nt: TGTGCCAGTAGAGCGGGCAGGGTGGACGAGCAGTACTTC; cdr3_aa: CASRAGRVDEQYF
v_call: TRBV29-1; j_call: TRBJ2-5; d_call: TRBD2; clone_size: NA; cdr3_nt: TGCAGCCTTGACTCTCCGGGAGGGGAGACCCAGTACTTC; cdr3_aa: CSLDSPGGETQYF
v_call: TRBV6-1; j_call: TRBJ1-5; d_call: NA; clone_size: few; cdr3_nt: TGTGCCAGCAGTGAGAGGGTAAGCAATCAGCCCCAGCATTTT; cdr3_aa: CASSERVSNQPQHF
v_call: TRBV12-3/TRBV12-4; j_call: TRBJ1-1; d_call: NA; clone_size: few; cdr3_nt: TGTGCCAGCAGTTCTGTGGCTAACACTGAAGCTTTCTTT; cdr3_aa: CASSSVANTEAFF
v_call: TRBV4-2; j_call: TRBJ2-7; d_call: TRBD1; clone_size: NA; cdr3_nt: TGTGCCAGCAGCCCCCTAGGGCAGGGGGACTCCTACGAGCAGTACTTC; cdr3_aa: CASSPLGQGDSYEQYF
v_call: TRBV4-3; j_call: TRBJ2-5; d_call: TRBD2; clone_size: NA; cdr3_nt: TGCGCCAGCAGCCAAGATCCCTCTAGCGGGGGACCCTGGGGGACCCAGTACTTC; cdr3_aa: CASSQDPSSGGPWGTQYF
v_call: TRBV3-1; j_call: TRBJ1-5; d_call: TRBD1; clone_size: NA; cdr3_nt: TGTGCCAGCAGCCAAAGGGACAGAAATCAGCCCCAGCATTTT; cdr3_aa: CASSQRDRNQPQHF
v_call: TRBV7-3; j_call: TRBJ2-1; d_call: NA; clone_size: NA; cdr3_nt: TGTGCCAGCAGCTTAATACCGGCAGTCCGGAGCTCCTACAATGAGCAGTTCTTC; cdr3_aa: CASSLIPAVRSSYNEQFF
v_call: TRBV2; j_call: TRBJ2-5; d_call: TRBD2; clone_size: NA; cdr3_nt: TGTGCCAGCAGTGATAGGACTAGCGGGAGATCGGAGACCCAGTACTTC; cdr3_aa: CASSDRTSGRSETQYF
v_call: TRBV12-3/TRBV12-4; j_call: TRBJ1-1; d_call: NA; clone_size: NA; cdr3_nt: TGTGCCAGCAGTTTTAGGGTGCCTGGGATGAACACTGAAGCTTTCTTT; cdr3_aa: CASSFRVPGMNTEAFF
v_call: TRBV30; j_call: TRBJ1-5; d_call: NA; clone_size: few; cdr3_nt: TGTGCCTGGAGTCATGATCTCAATCAGCCCCAGCATTTT; cdr3_aa: CAWSHDLNQPQHF
v_call: TRBV6-5; j_call: TRBJ1-1; d_call: NA; clone_size: NA; cdr3_nt: TGTGCCAGCAGTTATACAGACAACACTGAAGCTTTCTTT; cdr3_aa: CASSYTDNTEAFF
v_call: TRBV6-2/TRBV6-3; j_call: TRBJ1-1; d_call: TRBD1; clone_size: NA; cdr3_nt: TGTGCCAGCACCGCACGAAGGTCCTCGACAGGGACGACTGAAGCTTTCTTT; cdr3_aa: CASTARRSSTGTTEAFF